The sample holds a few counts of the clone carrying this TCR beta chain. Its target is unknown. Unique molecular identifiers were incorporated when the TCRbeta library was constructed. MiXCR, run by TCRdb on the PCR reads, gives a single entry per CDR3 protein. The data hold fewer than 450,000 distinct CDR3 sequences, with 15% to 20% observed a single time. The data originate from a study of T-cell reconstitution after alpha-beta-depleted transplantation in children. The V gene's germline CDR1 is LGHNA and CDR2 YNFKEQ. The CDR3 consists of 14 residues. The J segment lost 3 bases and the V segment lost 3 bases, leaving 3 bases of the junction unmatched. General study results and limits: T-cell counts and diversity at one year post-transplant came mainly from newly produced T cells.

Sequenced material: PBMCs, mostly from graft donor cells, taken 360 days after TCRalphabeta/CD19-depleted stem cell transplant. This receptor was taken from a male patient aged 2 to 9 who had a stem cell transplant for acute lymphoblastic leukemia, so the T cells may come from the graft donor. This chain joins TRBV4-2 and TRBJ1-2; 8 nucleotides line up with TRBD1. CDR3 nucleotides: TGTGCCAGCAGCCATCAGACAGGGGACTATGGCTACACCTTC. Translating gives CASSHQTGDYGYTF.